This T cell receptor (beta chain) was identified during a study of response to subunit inactivated influenza vaccine. As concerns this clonotype: Its antigen is undetermined.

Study conclusions and caveats: Each seasonal influenza vaccination, the authors suggested, recruits few new T cells.

One entry per CDR3 protein, called by TCRdb with MiXCR from the RT-PCR reads. The sample contains around 580,000 distinct CDR3 sequences, 10% to 15% of which appear only once. This clonotype was sampled from a man over 45 who received an inactivated influenza vaccine. Sequences were derived from PBMCs from blood, sampled on the day of vaccination.

The DNA for the CDR3 is TGTGCCAGCCGCTATGGGAGCAGGGAGCTGTTTTTT. Translated: CASRYGSRELFF. V and J are TRBV12-3 or TRBV12-4 and TRBJ2-2; possible D gene TRBD2, 5 bases. The V end lost 8 bases, the J end lost 9 bases, and 13 bases lay between the germline ends. This CDR3 region has 12 residues.